These 18 T cell receptor beta chains originate from one sample sequenced in a study of T-cell memory formation after mild COVID-19. MiXCR, applied by TCRdb to the 5' RACE reads, yields one record per CDR3 protein. Of around 470,000 distinct CDR3 sequences in the sample, around 20% are singletons; the top ten hold about 8.1%. The sequenced sample was PBMCs or a T cell subset sorted from them (not recorded which). These receptors were obtained from an adult woman who had mild COVID-19 (a few samples of this study predate the infection). Cell type and time point are not known.

A few counts support this clonotype. The gene calls are TRBV6-2 or TRBV6-3 and TRBJ2-3, with TRBD2 matching over 8 bases. The length of the CDR3 is 16 residues. Germline assignment: CDR1 MNHEY and CDR2 SVGEGT. V was clipped by 6 bases and J by 0 bases; unmatched bases: 8. CDR3 sequence (DNA): TGTGCCAGCAGGACCACTAGCGGTAAAAGCACAGATACGCAGTATTTT. Its translation is CASRTTSGKSTDTQYF.

The V and J genes are TRBV4-2 and TRBJ1-6; 7 nucleotides agree with TRBD1. CDR3 length equals 16 residues. With V trimmed by 4 bases and J by 5 bases, 8 bases remained unmatched. Germline V gene data show CDR1 as LGHNA and CDR2 as YNFKEQ. In DNA, the CDR3 is TGTGCCAGCAGCCCCTTACAGGGGATAGATAATTCACCCCTCCACTTT. Amino acids: CASSPLQGIDNSPLHF.

This clonotype was detected a few times. The chain recombines TRBV6-6 with TRBJ2-1; 7 bases agree with TRBD2. Germline-derived CDR1 and CDR2 are MNHNY and SVGAGI (reference sequence). Trimming cost V 5 bases and J 7 bases; bases outside gene matches: 14. The CDR3 contains 16 residues. The CDR3 loop reads CASSHLGGRAKNEQFF. The DNA of the CDR3 is TGTGCCAGCAGTCACTTGGGGGGGAGGGCCAAGAATGAGCAGTTCTTC.

This clonotype was counted a few times. The chain is built from TRBV5-1 and TRBJ2-1; the D gene is possibly TRBD2 (7 bases). The V end was cut by 0 bases, the J end by 8 bases, with 15 bases between. The CDR3 loop spans 15 amino acids. Per germline, CDR1 SGHRS and CDR2 YFSETQ. The CDR3 coding sequence is TGCGCCAGCAGCTTGGGACATGGGGGGGCCCATGAGCAGTTCTTC. Protein: CASSLGHGGAHEQFF.

The chain joins TRBV7-6 to TRBJ2-1; 8 bases are a match to TRBD2. V trimming: 3 bases; J trimming: 6 bases; junction bases outside the gene matches: 7. Per germline, CDR1 SGHVS and CDR2 FNYEAQ. The CDR3 totals 15 residues. The chain's CDR3 is CASSLGREGRNEQFF. The CDR3 region has the DNA TGTGCCAGCAGCTTGGGTCGGGAGGGGCGCAATGAGCAGTTCTTC. Using reference TRBV7-6 and TRBJ2-1 for the parts outside the CDR3, the full variable domain is GAGVSQSPRYKVTKRGQDVALRCDPISGHVSLYWYRQALGQGPEFLTYFNYEAQQDKSGLPNDRFSAERPEGSISTLTIQRTEQRDSAMYRCASSLGREGRNEQFFGPGTRLTVL.

V and J are TRBV30 and TRBJ2-7, with 10 bases lining up with TRBD2. The CDR3 extends over 19 amino acids. Germline V lookup: CDR1 GTSNPN, CDR2 SVGIG (reference sequence). Unmatched junction bases numbered 16, after V lost 0 bases and J lost 2 bases. Written as DNA, the CDR3 is TGTGCCTGGAGTGTACTGAGCGGGAGGGCTTTCACCCGTCCCTACGAGCAGTACTTC. It encodes CAWSVLSGRAFTRPYEQYF.

The CDR3 DNA is TGTGCCAGCAGCCTAGGGACTACGAGGGCCGATGAGCAGTTCTTC. It specifies CASSLGTTRADEQFF. The V call is TRBV3-1, the J call TRBJ2-1, with TRBD2 matching 7 bases. The J segment lost 8 bases and the V segment lost 4 bases, leaving 11 bases of the junction unmatched. In germline, CDR1 is LGHDT, CDR2 YNNKEL (reference sequence). There are 15 residues in the CDR3.

This clonotype was seen only a few times. This rearrangement joins TRBV12-3 or TRBV12-4 to TRBJ2-1; D may correspond to TRBD1 or TRBD2 (7 bases each). CDR3 length: 15 amino acids. Trimming removed 5 bases from V and 4 bases from J, with 15 bases in between. The CDR3 nucleotides read TGTGCCAGCAGTGAGACAGGGACTAAGTACAATGAGCAGTTCTTC. Translated, it gives CASSETGTKYNEQFF.

Ten or more counts support this clonotype. The J gene is TRBJ2-2, the V gene TRBV4-3; D call uncertain. Germline V gene data show CDR1 as LGHNA and CDR2 as YSLEER. The CDR3 consists of 13 residues. V shed 1 base and J shed 6 bases, with 6 bases lying between them. The DNA for the CDR3 is TGCGCCAGCAGCCAAGCTTTCGCCGGGGAGCTGTTTTTT. Translating gives CASSQAFAGELFF.

A note on this clonotype: Since a much larger clone is just one base distant, this may be a read error. This rearrangement joins TRBV7-3 to TRBJ2-3; tentatively, D is TRBD2 (5 bases). Trimming took 5 bases from V and 3 from J, leaving 12 bases between them. The germline gives CDR1 SGHTA, CDR2 FQGTGA. The CDR3 totals 14 residues. CDR3 nucleotide sequence: TGTGCCAGCAGCCCGGGAATTCCGACAGATACGCAGTATTTT. Translation gives CASSPGIPTDTQYF.

This clonotype was picked up a small number of times. The chain recombines TRBV24-1 with TRBJ2-1; no definite D call. V was shortened by 0 bases and J by 6 bases, with 5 bases between the two germline ends. CDR1 KGHDR and CDR2 SFDVKD come from the germline V gene. The CDR3 has 13 residues. CDR3 residues: CATSDLRANEQFF. The CDR3 DNA follows: TGTGCCACCAGTGATTTGAGGGCCAATGAGCAGTTCTTC.

The genes are TRBV12-3 or TRBV12-4 and TRBJ2-1; D is undetermined. The CDR3 length is 14 residues. Trimming removed 5 bases at V and 4 bases at J, with 12 bases between. The chain's CDR3 is CASSPRLEYNEQFF. The CDR3 DNA reads as TGTGCCAGCAGTCCGAGACTGGAATACAATGAGCAGTTCTTC.

This clonotype was seen repeatedly, ten times or more. DNA for the CDR3: TGCAGCGTTGAAATCACAGAGTACGAGCAGTACTTC. Translating it yields CSVEITEYEQYF. The J gene is TRBJ2-7, the V gene TRBV29-1; no clear D gene. The germline V gene encodes CDR1 SQVTM and CDR2 ANQGSEA. CDR3 size: 12 residues. Trimming removed 2 bases from V and 4 bases from J, with 9 bases in between.

This clonotype came up a few times. The CDR3 protein is CASSLPSGKDEQYF. CDR3 in DNA: TGTGCCAGCAGCTTACCTAGCGGGAAGGACGAGCAGTACTTC. The chain combines TRBV7-9 with TRBJ2-7; 9 bases are shared with TRBD2. The CDR3 runs to 14 residues. Germline values: CDR1 SEHNR, CDR2 FQNEAQ (reference sequence). V shed 2 bases, J shed 5 bases, and the junction held 4 bases outside the gene matches.

The J gene is TRBJ2-1, the V gene TRBV7-9, with 8 bases aligning to TRBD2. CDR1 SEHNR and CDR2 FQNEAQ come from the germline V gene (reference sequence). The CDR3 consists of 16 residues. Germline trimming cut 5 bases from V and 12 bases from J; bases unmatched to any gene: 18. The CDR3 DNA follows: TGTGCCAGCAGCCCTGGGGTGTATAGCGGGGCGGTCTGGCAGTTCTTC. Translating gives CASSPGVYSGAVWQFF.

The chain employs TRBV6-2 or TRBV6-3 and TRBJ2-1; TRBD2 aligns across 13 bases. This CDR3 has 16 residues. The V and J ends lost 4 bases and 7 bases, in that order; junction bases with no gene match: 7. The germline gives CDR1 MNHEY, CDR2 SVGEGT. The CDR3 loop reads CASSFPGTSGTNEQFF. As DNA, the CDR3 is TGTGCCAGCAGTTTCCCCGGGACTAGCGGGACGAATGAGCAGTTCTTC.

CDR3 protein: CASSVRVTGGSRYPGELFF. The CDR3, as DNA: TGTGCCAGCAGCGTAAGGGTGACAGGGGGCTCACGGTACCCCGGGGAGCTGTTTTTT. The gene calls are TRBV9 and TRBJ2-2; 10 nucleotides match TRBD1. Trimming cost V 1 base and J 6 bases; bases outside gene matches: 15. The germline V gene encodes CDR1 SGDLS and CDR2 YYNGEE. The CDR3 has 19 residues.

V usage is TRBV4-3 and J usage is TRBJ1-1; D is unresolved. This CDR3 contains 15 residues. The V gene lost 0 bases and the J gene lost 4 bases, with 12 bases spanning the gap. The germline V gene has CDR1 LGHNA and CDR2 YSLEER. CDR3: CASSQDLRAGTEAFF. The CDR3, as DNA: TGCGCCAGCAGCCAAGATCTTCGCGCGGGCACTGAAGCTTTCTTT.